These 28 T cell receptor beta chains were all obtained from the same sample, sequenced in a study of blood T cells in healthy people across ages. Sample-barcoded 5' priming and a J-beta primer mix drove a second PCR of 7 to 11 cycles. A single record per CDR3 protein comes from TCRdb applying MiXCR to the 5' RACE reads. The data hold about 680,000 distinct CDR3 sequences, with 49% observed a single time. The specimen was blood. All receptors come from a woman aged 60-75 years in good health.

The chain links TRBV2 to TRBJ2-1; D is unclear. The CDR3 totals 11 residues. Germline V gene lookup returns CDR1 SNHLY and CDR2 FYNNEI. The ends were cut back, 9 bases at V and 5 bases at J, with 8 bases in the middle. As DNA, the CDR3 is TGTGCCAGGGGAATTCACAATGAGCAGTTCTTC. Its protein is CARGIHNEQFF.

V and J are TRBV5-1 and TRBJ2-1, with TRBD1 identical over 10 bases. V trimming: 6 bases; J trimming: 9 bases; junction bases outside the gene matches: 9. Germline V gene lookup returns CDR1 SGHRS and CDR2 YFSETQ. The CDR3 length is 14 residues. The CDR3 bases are TGCGCCAGCATTAGGGACAGGGGTTTTGGTGAGCAGTTCTTC. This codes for CASIRDRGFGEQFF.

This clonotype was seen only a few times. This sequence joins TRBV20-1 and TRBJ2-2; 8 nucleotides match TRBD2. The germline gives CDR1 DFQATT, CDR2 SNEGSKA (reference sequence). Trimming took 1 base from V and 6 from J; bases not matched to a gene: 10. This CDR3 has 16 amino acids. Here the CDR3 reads CSARAHSGNRAGELFF. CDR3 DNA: TGCAGTGCTAGAGCCCATAGCGGGAATCGGGCCGGGGAGCTGTTTTTT.

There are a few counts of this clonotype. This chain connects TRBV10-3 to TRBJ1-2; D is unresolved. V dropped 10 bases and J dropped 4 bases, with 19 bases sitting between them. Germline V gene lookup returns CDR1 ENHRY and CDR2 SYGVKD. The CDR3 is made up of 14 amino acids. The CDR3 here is CATDPTGIGYGYTF. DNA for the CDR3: TGTGCCACCGACCCGACGGGAATAGGCTATGGCTACACCTTC.

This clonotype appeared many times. DNA of the CDR3: TGCAGTGCGATTAAGGCGGGAGCGCCCGACAATGAGCAGTTCTTC. Translating it yields CSAIKAGAPDNEQFF. The rearrangement uses TRBV20-1 and TRBJ2-1; 7 bases fit TRBD2. Losses at the gene ends were 6 bases for V and 5 bases for J; bases not matched to a gene: 13. Germline CDR1 is DFQATT and CDR2 is SNEGSKA (reference sequence). The CDR3 totals 15 residues.

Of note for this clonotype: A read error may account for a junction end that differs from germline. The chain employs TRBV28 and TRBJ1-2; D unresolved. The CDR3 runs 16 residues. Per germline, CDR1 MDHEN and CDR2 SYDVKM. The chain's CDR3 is CTSSSRERAPSYGYTF. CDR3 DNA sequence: TGTACCAGCAGTTCCCGCGAGAGGGCACCCTCCTATGGCTACACCTTC.

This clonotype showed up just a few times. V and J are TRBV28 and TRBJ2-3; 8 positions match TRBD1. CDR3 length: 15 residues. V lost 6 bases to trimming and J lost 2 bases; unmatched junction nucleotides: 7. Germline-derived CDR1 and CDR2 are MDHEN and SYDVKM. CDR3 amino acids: CASSRGTGHTDTQYF. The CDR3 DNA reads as TGTGCCAGCAGCCGAGGGACAGGACACACAGATACGCAGTATTTT.

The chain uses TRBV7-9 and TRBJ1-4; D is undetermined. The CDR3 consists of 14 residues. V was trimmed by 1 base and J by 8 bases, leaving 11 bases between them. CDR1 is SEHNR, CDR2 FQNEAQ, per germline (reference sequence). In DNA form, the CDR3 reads TGTGCCAGCAGCTTAGTCCGGGCGGGGGAAAAACTGTTTTTT. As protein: CASSLVRAGEKLFF.

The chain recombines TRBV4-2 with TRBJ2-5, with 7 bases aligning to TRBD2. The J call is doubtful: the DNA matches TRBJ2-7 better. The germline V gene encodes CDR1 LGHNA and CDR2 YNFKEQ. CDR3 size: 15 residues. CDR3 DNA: TGTGCCAGCAGCCAGCGGGAGCGGGATCACCACGAGCAGTACTTC. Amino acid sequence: CASSQRERDHHEQYF.

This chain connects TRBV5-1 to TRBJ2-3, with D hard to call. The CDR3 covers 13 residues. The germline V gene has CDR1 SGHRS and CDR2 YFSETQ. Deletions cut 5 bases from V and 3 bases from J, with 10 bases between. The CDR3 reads CASSHVLTDTQYF. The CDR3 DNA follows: TGCGCCAGCAGTCATGTTCTGACAGATACGCAGTATTTT.

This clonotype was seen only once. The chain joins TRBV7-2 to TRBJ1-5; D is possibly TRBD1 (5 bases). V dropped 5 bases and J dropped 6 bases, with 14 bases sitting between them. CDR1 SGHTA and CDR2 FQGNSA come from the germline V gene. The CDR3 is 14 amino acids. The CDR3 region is CASSLRGLGQPQHF. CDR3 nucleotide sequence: TGTGCCAGCAGCCTTAGGGGACTCGGTCAGCCCCAGCATTTT.

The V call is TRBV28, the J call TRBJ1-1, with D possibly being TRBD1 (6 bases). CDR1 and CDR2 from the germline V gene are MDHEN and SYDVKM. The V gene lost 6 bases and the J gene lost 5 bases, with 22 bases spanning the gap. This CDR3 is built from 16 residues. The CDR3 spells CASRSTGHVVLTEAFF. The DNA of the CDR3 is TGTGCCAGCAGGTCCACAGGGCATGTTGTATTAACTGAAGCTTTCTTT.

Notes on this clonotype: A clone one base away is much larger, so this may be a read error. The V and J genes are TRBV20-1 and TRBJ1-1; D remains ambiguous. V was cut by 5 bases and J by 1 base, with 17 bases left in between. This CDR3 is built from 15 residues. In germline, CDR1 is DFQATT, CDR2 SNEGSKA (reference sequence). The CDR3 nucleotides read TGCAGTGCTGGAGTTCTCCTTCGAGGGAACACTGAAGCTTTCTTT. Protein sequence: CSAGVLLRGNTEAFF.

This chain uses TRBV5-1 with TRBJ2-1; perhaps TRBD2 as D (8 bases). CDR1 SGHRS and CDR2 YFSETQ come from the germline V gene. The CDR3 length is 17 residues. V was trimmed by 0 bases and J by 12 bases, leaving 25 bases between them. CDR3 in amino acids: CASSLAAGGILAGPQFF. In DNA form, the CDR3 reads TGCGCCAGCAGCTTGGCGGCAGGGGGTATCTTAGCGGGACCGCAGTTCTTC.

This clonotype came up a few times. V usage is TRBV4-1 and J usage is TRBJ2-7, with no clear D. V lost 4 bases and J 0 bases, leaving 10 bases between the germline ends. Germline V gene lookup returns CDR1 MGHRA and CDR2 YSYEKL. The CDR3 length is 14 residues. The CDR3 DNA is TGCGCCAGCAGCCCCCCGCATAGCTCCTACGAGCAGTACTTC. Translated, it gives CASSPPHSSYEQYF.

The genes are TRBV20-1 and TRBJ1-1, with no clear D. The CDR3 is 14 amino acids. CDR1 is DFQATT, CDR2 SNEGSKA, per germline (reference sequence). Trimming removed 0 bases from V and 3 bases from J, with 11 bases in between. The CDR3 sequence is CSAREMGRDTEAFF. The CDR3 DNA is TGCAGTGCTAGAGAGATGGGCAGAGACACTGAAGCTTTCTTT.

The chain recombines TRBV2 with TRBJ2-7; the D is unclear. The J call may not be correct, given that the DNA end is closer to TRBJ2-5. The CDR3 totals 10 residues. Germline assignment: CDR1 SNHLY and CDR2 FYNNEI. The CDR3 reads CATSQETQYF. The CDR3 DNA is TGTGCCACATCCCAAGAGACCCAGTACTTC.

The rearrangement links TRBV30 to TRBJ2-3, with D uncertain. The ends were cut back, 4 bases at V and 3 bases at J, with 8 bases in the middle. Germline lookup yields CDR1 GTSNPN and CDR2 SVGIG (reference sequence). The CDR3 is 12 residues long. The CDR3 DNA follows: TGTGCCTGGAACGTAGCTACAGATACGCAGTATTTT. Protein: CAWNVATDTQYF.

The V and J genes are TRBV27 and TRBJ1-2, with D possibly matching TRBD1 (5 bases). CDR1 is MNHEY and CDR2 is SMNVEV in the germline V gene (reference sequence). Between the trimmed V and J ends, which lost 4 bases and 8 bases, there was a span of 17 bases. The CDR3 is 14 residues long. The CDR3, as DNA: TGTGCCAGCAGTTCCACGGGACGGTCTATAGGCTACACCTTC. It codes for CASSSTGRSIGYTF.

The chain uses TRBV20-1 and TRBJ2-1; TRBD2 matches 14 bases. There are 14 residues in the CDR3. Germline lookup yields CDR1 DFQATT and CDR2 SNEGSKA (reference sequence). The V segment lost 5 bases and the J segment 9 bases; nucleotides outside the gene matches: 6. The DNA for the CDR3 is TGCAGTGCTCTCGGACTAGCGGGAGGAGGTGAGCAGTTCTTC. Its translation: CSALGLAGGGEQFF.

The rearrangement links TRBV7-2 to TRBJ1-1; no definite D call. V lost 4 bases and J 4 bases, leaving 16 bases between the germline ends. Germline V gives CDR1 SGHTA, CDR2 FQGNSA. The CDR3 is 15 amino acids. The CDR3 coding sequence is TGTGCCAGCAGCTCCCTCGGGTTCCGAGGCACTGAAGCTTTCTTT. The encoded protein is CASSSLGFRGTEAFF.

As DNA, the CDR3 is TGTGCCAGCAGCGCCGGGGCAGCGGGAGAGACCCAGTACTTC. Its translation: CASSAGAAGETQYF. The chain couples TRBV9 to TRBJ2-7; D may be TRBD2 (6 bases). Matching the DNA end better, TRBJ2-5 makes the J call doubtful. Germline CDR1 SGDLS, CDR2 YYNGEE. This CDR3 is 14 amino acids long.

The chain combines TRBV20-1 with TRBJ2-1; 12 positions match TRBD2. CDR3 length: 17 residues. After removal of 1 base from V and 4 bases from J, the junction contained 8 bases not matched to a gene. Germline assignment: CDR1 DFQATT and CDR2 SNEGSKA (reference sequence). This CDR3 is CSARGPLLAGGYNEQFF. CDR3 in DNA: TGCAGTGCTAGAGGTCCCTTACTAGCGGGAGGTTACAATGAGCAGTTCTTC.

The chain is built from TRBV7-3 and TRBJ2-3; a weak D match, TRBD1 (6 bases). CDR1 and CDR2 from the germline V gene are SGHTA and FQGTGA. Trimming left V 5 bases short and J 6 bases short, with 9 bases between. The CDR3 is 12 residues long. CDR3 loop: CASSLQGDTQYF. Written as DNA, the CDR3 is TGTGCCAGCAGCCTACAGGGTGATACGCAGTATTTT.

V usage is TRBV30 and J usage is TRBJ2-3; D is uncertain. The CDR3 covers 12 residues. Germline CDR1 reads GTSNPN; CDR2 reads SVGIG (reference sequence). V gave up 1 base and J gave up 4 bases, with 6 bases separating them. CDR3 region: CAWSGGSDTQYF. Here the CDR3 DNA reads TGTGCCTGGAGTGGTGGGTCAGATACGCAGTATTTT.

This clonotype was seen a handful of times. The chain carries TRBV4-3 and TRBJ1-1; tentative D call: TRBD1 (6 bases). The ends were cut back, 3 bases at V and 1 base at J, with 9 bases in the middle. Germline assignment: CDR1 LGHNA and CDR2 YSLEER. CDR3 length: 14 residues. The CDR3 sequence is CASSQEGGNTEAFF. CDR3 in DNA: TGCGCCAGCAGCCAGGAGGGGGGGAACACTGAAGCTTTCTTT.

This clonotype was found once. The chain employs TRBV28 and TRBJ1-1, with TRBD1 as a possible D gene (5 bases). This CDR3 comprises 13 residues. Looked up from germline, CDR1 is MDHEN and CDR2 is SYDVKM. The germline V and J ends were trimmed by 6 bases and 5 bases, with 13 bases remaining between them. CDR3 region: CASSPGARTEAFF. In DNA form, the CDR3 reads TGTGCCAGCAGCCCCGGGGCCAGGACTGAAGCTTTCTTT.

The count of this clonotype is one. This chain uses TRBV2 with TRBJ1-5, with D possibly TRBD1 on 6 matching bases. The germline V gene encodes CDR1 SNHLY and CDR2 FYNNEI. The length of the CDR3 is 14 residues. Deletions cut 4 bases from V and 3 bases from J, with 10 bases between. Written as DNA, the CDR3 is TGTGCCAGCAGTGGGTCAGGGGTCAATCAGCCCCAGCATTTT. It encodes CASSGSGVNQPQHF.